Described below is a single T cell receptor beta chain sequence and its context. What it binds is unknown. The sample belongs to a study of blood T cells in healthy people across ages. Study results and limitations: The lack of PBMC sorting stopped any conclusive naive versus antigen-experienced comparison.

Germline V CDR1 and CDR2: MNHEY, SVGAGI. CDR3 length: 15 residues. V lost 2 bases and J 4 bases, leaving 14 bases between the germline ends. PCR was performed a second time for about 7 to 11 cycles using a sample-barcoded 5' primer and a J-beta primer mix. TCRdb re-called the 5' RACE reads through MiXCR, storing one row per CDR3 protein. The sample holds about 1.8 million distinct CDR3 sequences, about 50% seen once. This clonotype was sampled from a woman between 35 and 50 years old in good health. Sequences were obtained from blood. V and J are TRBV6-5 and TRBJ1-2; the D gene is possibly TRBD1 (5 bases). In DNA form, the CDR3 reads TGTGCCAGCAGTTACCGAGGCAGGGTCGGCTATGGCTACACCTTC. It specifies CASSYRGRVGYGYTF.